The sequence of this TCR beta chain was determined in a study of T-cell reconstitution after alpha-beta-depleted transplantation in children (dated by TCRdb to 2016 to 2018). Looking at the study overall: Using TCR repertoire profiling, the study followed T-cell immune reconstitution in a quantitative way in children after TCRalphabeta/CD19-depleted allogeneic hematopoietic cell transplantation.

For CDR1 and CDR2, the germline V gene (reference sequence) lists PRHDT and FYEKMQ. At the junction V is shortened by 4 bases and J by 5 bases; bases outside the gene matches: 7. Spanning cysteine to phenylalanine, the CDR3 consists of 15 amino acids. Kept here is only the CDR3 DNA, which spans 45 bases and is read in frame from base 1. Worth noting for this clonotype: Its antigen has not been determined. One base away there is no much larger clone; base qualities are not given.

Library construction relied on PCR. TCRdb names Illumina HiSeq 2500 as the instrument used. Molecular barcoding was employed in the preparation of TCR libraries, with unique molecular identifiers being used to normalize TCRbeta repertoire quantification. The raw public data were reprocessed by TCRdb itself: fastp quality trimming at Q25, MiXCR clonotype calling, in-frame beta chains only. All rows with the same CDR3 protein become a single entry with the most common DNA and genes. This sample is represented by some 500,000 distinct CDR3 sequences; around 17% of them were singletons. 2.5% to 4% of the sample comes from the top ten.

The receptor comes from a human donor who donated a stem cell graft to a child with acute lymphoblastic leukemia. This receptor chain uses TRBV13 and TRBJ2-5; 10 middle bases align to TRBD2. The sequencing here drew on PBMCs from the stem cell graft donor, taken from the stem cell graft. This receptor has the CDR3 CASSSGLATRETQYF. The sequenced DNA: TGTGCCAGCAGCTCGGGACTAGCGACAAGGGAGACCCAGTACTTC. Joined to the reference TRBV13 and TRBJ2-5 proteins, this CDR3 gives the full variable domain: AAGVIQSPRHLIKEKRETATLKCYPIPRHDTVYWYQQGPGQDPQFLISFYEKMQSDKGSIPDRFSAQQFSDYHSELNMSSLELGDSALYFCASSSGLATRETQYFGPGTRLLVL.